The sequence of this T cell receptor beta chain was determined in a study of T cells in Graves' hyperthyroidism and ophthalmopathy (dated by TCRdb to about 2019). Describing the broader study: Peripheral blood samples were taken at initial diagnosis, before any treatment was given. A discovery cohort of around 100 patients, 43 with Graves' ophthalmopathy and approximately 55 with stable Graves' hyperthyroidism, was used to find distinguishing TCR V-J signatures. Prospective prediction of ophthalmopathy was tested in an independent validation cohort consisting of roughly 20 hyperthyroidism patients and more than 15 patients who later progressed to ophthalmopathy. The 75 to 100 discovery patients were randomly split 7:3 into training and test sets. Thyroid tissue and blood T-cell repertoires from several Graves' hyperthyroidism patients were also compared in the study. Once sampling was done, hyperthyroidism patients were given methimazole at a starting dose of 30 mg daily, whereas ophthalmopathy patients were given high-dose intravenous methylprednisolone. The paper describes TCR Vbeta CDR3 sequencing of some 130 peripheral blood samples, made up of around 41 ophthalmopathy patients, approximately 73 hyperthyroidism patients and roughly 17 progressor patients. What the research found in general, with its limitations: During validation, the model predicted progression to ophthalmopathy a median of around 7 months ahead of onset, with 70.59% sensitivity and around 73% specificity. A model built on a 13 V-J signature distinguished ophthalmopathy from stable hyperthyroidism, reaching 85% to 90% sensitivity and approximately 81% specificity in cross-validation and 80%/75% in testing. No statistical method was used to fix the sample size in advance, and group allocation was not hidden from the investigators. Most expanded thyroid clonotypes (frequency above 0.001) were also detected in blood, suggesting blood repertoires may reflect thyroid immune responses.

TCR beta CDR3 regions were amplified from RNA transcripts. The first round of RT-PCR for the TCR CDR3 was performed with the HTBI primer set and the Qiagen OneStep RT-PCR kit. Libraries were constructed in a second round of multiplex PCR, after which size selection and purification were carried out. The libraries were sequenced on an Illumina HiSeq2000 using paired-end 100 bp reads. The authors' pipeline ran thus. SOAPnuke was used to process the raw data, with reads discarded if the reads contained adapters or uncalled bases, had a mean Phred below 15, or lacked an exact constant-primer or identifier match. COPE v1.2.5 was used to merge the high-quality paired reads, and each unique nucleotide sequence was defined as a clonotype. MiTCR v1.1 was used to align clonotypes to the IMGT TRBV, TRBD and TRBJ reference segments. Analysis was restricted to V-J combinations with a frequency above 0.0001, which covered 99% to 99.2% of repertoires. The TCS score was defined as the ratio of F50 (clonal expansion) to E x V (chaos), calculated using BLOSUM62-based TCRdist between CDR3 peptides within each V-J. Welch's t-statistics and random forest reduced approximately 520 V-J features to roughly 13, which were used in a naive Bayes classifier (R e1071). TCRdb reworked the public reads: Q25 trimming with fastp, MiXCR clone assembly, productive beta chains retained. Each CDR3 protein appears once, grouped with its most common genes and DNA. TCRdb, not the authors, supplied the V and J calls. In this sample the table shows about 360,000 distinct CDR3 sequences, 15% to 19% of which occur a single time. About a quarter of the sample comes from the top ten.

The hyperthyroidism patients were between 18 and 65 years old and newly diagnosed, with a disease duration of less than 2 months. The study excluded patients with uncontrolled infections, other autoimmune diseases, pregnancy or lactation. Diagnoses were based on clinical symptoms, serum thyroxine and TRAb, thyroid ultrasound and orbital computed tomography. Blood from progressor patients was drawn when they were first diagnosed with hyperthyroidism, before any ophthalmopathy symptoms appeared. Ficoll-Paque density gradient centrifugation was used to isolate PBMCs from about 10 ml of fresh peripheral blood. Progressor patients were defined as those initially diagnosed with Graves' hyperthyroidism in whom ophthalmopathy developed during follow-up. Total RNA was extracted using Trizol reagent, and RNA quality was assessed on an Agilent 2100 Bioanalyzer. The cysteine opens and the phenylalanine closes a CDR3 of 13 amino acids. Kept here is only the CDR3 DNA, which spans 39 bases and is read in frame from base 1. V and J are truncated by 6 bases and 3 bases respectively, leaving an intervening sequence of 12 bases. Based on the germline V gene, the CDR1 and CDR2 sequences are MNHEY and SVGEGT.

This clonotype was seen only a few times. Its recognized antigen is unknown. Qualities for individual bases were not recorded, and no much larger clone is one base off. The specimen was blood. The chain joins TRBV6-2 or TRBV6-3 to TRBJ2-7; the D gene cannot be named for sure. The source is a woman aged 18 to 35 with Graves' hyperthyroidism that later progressed to Graves' ophthalmopathy. The CDR3 corresponds to CASRDSSIYEQYF. The nucleotide sequence reads TGTGCCAGCAGGGATTCTTCGATCTACGAGCAGTACTTC.